This T cell receptor (beta chain) is from a study of T-cell reconstitution after alpha-beta-depleted transplantation in children. A TCRbeta library incorporating unique molecular identifiers was prepared. TCRdb reanalysed the PCR reads using MiXCR and keeps one entry per CDR3 protein. Of about 360,000 distinct CDR3 sequences listed, approximately 12% are singletons. This sequence originates from a human donor who donated a stem cell graft to a child with Fanconi anemia. The sample was PBMCs, taken from the stem cell graft.

CDR3 region: CASSSPKRDRVVYGYTF. CDR3 bases: TGTGCCAGCAGCTCACCAAAGAGGGACAGGGTGGTCTATGGCTACACCTTC. This sequence joins TRBV5-6 and TRBJ1-2, with 9 bases that match TRBD1. The germline V gene encodes CDR1 SGHDT and CDR2 YYEEEE. V was pared by 3 bases and J by 4 bases, with 13 bases of the junction left unmatched. This CDR3 region has 17 residues. Full variable domain (outside the CDR3, taken from reference TRBV5-6 and TRBJ1-2): DAGVTQSPTHLIKTRGQQVTLRCSPKSGHDTVSWYQQALGQGPQFIFQYYEEEERQRGNFPDRFSGHQFPNYSSELNVNALLLGDSALYLCASSSPKRDRVVYGYTFGSGTRLTVV.